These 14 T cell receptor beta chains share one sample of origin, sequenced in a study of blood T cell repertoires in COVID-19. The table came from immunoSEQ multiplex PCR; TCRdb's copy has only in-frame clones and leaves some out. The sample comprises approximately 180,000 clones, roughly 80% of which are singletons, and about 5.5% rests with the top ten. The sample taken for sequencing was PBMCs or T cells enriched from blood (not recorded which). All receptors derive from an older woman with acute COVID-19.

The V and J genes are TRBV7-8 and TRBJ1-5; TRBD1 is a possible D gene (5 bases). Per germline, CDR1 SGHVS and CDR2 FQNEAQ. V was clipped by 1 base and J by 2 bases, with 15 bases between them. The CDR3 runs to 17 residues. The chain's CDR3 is CASSLVAGGRGNQPQHF. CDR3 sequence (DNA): TGTGCCAGCAGCTTAGTGGCGGGGGGTCGTGGCAATCAGCCCCAGCATTTT.

The CDR3 DNA follows: TGTGCCAGCAGCTTGGGGGGCGGACTAAGCACAGATACGCAGTATTTT. It codes for CASSLGGGLSTDTQYF. This rearrangement joins TRBV5-4 to TRBJ2-3; a possible D gene is TRBD2 (6 bases). The germline V gene encodes CDR1 SGHNT and CDR2 YYREEE (reference sequence). This CDR3 region has 16 residues. The V and J ends lost 0 bases and 0 bases respectively, with 11 bases between them.

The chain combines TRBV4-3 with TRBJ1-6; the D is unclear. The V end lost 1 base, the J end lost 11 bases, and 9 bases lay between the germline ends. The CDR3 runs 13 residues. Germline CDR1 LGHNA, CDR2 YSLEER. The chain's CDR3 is CASSQAPRTPLHF. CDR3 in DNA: TGCGCCAGCAGCCAAGCCCCCAGAACACCCCTCCACTTT.

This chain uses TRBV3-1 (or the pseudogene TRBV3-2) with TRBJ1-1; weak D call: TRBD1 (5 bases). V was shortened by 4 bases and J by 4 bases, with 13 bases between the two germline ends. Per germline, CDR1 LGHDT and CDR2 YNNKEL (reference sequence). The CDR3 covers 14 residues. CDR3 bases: TGTGCCAGCAGCCCCTCCGGGGGATTCACTGAAGCTTTCTTT. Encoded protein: CASSPSGGFTEAFF.

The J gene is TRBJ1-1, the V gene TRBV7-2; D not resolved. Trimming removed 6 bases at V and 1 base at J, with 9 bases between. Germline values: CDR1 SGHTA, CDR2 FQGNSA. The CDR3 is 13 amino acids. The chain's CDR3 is CASSPSGNTEAFF. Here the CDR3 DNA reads TGTGCCAGCAGTCCCTCAGGGAACACTGAAGCTTTCTTT.

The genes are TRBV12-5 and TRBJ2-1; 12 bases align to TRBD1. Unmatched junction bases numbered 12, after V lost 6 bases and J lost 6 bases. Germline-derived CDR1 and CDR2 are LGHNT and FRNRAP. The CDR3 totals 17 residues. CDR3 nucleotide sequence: TGTGCTAGTGGCACGGGACAGGGGGCATTTGGCCGCAATGAGCAGTTCTTC. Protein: CASGTGQGAFGRNEQFF.

This chain's CDR3 is CASSIAVSSNQPQHF. CDR3 nucleotides: TGTGCCAGTAGTATCGCTGTTAGTAGCAATCAGCCCCAGCATTTT. The chain joins TRBV19 to TRBJ1-5; D gene uncertain. The germline gives CDR1 LNHDA, CDR2 SQIVND (reference sequence). V shed 3 bases and J shed 0 bases, with 9 bases lying between them. The CDR3 has 15 amino acids.

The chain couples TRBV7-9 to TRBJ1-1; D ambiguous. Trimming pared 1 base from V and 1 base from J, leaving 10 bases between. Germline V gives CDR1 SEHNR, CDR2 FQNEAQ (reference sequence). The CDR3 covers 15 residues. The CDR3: CASSLGFTANTEAFF. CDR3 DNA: TGTGCCAGCAGCTTAGGGTTTACAGCGAACACTGAAGCTTTCTTT.

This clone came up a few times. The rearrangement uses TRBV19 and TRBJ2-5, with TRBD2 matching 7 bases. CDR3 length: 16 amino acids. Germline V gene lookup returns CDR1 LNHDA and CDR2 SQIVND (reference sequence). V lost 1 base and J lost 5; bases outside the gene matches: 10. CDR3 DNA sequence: TGTGCCAGTAGTATAGTAGGAGGGAGGGTCGCGGAGACCCAGTACTTC. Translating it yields CASSIVGGRVAETQYF.

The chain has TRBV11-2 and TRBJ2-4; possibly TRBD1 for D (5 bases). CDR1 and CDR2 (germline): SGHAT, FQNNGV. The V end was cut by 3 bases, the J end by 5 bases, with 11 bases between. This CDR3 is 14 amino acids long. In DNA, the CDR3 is TGTGCCAGCAGCTTTATGCAGGGCGAAAACATTCAGTACTTC. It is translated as CASSFMQGENIQYF.

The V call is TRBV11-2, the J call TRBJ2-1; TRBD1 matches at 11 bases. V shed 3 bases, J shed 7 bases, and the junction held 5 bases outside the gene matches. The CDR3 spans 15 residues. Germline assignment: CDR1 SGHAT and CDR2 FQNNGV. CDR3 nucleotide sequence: TGTGCCAGCAGCTTCCGGACAGGGGGCCTGAATGAGCAGTTCTTC. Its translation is CASSFRTGGLNEQFF.

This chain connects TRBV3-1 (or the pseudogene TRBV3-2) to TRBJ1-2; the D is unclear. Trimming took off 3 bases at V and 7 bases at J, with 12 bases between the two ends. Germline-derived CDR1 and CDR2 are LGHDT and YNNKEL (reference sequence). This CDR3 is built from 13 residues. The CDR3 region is CASSQVREGGYTF. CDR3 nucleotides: TGTGCCAGCAGCCAGGTGAGGGAGGGTGGCTACACCTTC.

The CDR3 DNA is TGTGCCACCAGTGATTTGCGAGAGGGGAACACCGGGGAGCTGTTTTTT. This translates into CATSDLREGNTGELFF. The rearrangement links TRBV24-1 to TRBJ2-2; D is possibly TRBD2 (5 bases). Germline-derived CDR1 and CDR2 are KGHDR and SFDVKD. The length of the CDR3 is 16 residues. V was pared by 0 bases and J by 1 base, with 8 bases between.

CDR3 loop: CASSQTSSGRHNEQFF. In DNA, the CDR3 is TGTGCCAGCAGCCAAACCTCTAGCGGGAGGCACAATGAGCAGTTCTTC. The chain joins TRBV4-2 to TRBJ2-1; 11 bases are a match to TRBD2. The CDR3 contains 16 residues. Germline CDR1 and CDR2: LGHNA and YNFKEQ. Trimming at V came to 2 bases and at J to 5 bases, leaving 5 bases not matched to a gene.